A single sample gave rise to the 26 T cell receptor beta chains below, sequenced in a study of vaccination and CD4 T cells after COVID-19. Their antigens remain unidentified. With the Oncomine TCR Beta short-read assay, DNA from cultured CD4+ T cells was sequenced. In TCRdb, the PCR reads were re-called with MiXCR into one record per CDR3 protein. The sample includes about 10,000 distinct CDR3 sequences, approximately 59% of them seen just once. Treatment specified: roughly 11-day PBMC culture with coronavirus spike peptide pools or control peptides (ViraFEST assay). Sequencing input: CD4+ T cells from blood, cultured in vitro. The receptors were sampled from a human donor who had recovered from COVID-19.

The chain joins TRBV20-1 to TRBJ2-5; possibly TRBD1 for D (5 bases). CDR3 length: 15 amino acids. The V gene lost 0 bases and the J gene lost 6 bases, with 17 bases spanning the gap. Germline V gene data show CDR1 as DFQATT and CDR2 as SNEGSKA (reference sequence). CDR3 amino acids: CSARDRTSFGKTQYF. The CDR3 nucleotides read TGCAGTGCTAGAGACCGGACATCGTTCGGAAAGACCCAGTACTTC.

V usage is TRBV7-2 and J usage is TRBJ2-3; no firm D call. V was trimmed by 2 bases and J by 5 bases, leaving 11 bases between them. Germline CDR1 is SGHTA and CDR2 is FQGNSA. The CDR3 loop spans 14 amino acids. As DNA, the CDR3 is TGTGCCAGCAGCTTAAGATTAGCCGGAGATACGCAGTATTTT. It encodes CASSLRLAGDTQYF.

This chain links TRBV7-2 with TRBJ2-2; D is undetermined. CDR1 SGHTA and CDR2 FQGNSA come from the germline V gene. Trimming removed 7 bases at V and 6 bases at J, with 6 bases between. The CDR3 totals 11 residues. DNA of the CDR3: TGTGCCAGCACCCGCCCCGGGGAGCTGTTTTTT. This codes for CASTRPGELFF.

The CDR3 sequence: CSARGALNTEAFF. CDR3 nucleotide sequence: TGCAGTGCTAGAGGCGCCCTTAACACTGAAGCTTTCTTT. The gene calls are TRBV20-1 and TRBJ1-1; no clear D gene. Trimming took 1 base from V and 2 from J, leaving 8 bases between them. Germline lookup yields CDR1 DFQATT and CDR2 SNEGSKA (reference sequence). The CDR3 is 13 amino acids.

This clonotype was detected a few times. CDR3 nucleotide sequence: TGTGCCAGCTCACAGGGACAGGGCGCCTACGAGCAGTACTTC. Residues: CASSQGQGAYEQYF. The chain recombines TRBV18 with TRBJ2-7; 9 bases agree with TRBD1. The junction had 3 bases not matched to a gene; V was cut back by 4 bases and J by 2 bases. The CDR3 totals 14 residues. Germline CDR1 and CDR2: KGHSH and LQKENI.

This clonotype was seen once. The V call is TRBV6-1, the J call TRBJ1-6, with D possibly being TRBD1 (6 bases). The germline V gene encodes CDR1 MNHNS and CDR2 SASEGT. The CDR3 is 17 residues long. Trimming shortened V by 6 bases and J by 3 bases, and 18 bases separated the two germline ends. The CDR3 loop is CASSRNRENRYNSPLHF. CDR3 DNA: TGTGCCAGCAGCCGGAACAGGGAAAACCGCTATAATTCACCCCTCCACTTT.

Note on this clonotype: The junction does not match germline at one end; this may be a read error. The chain carries TRBV19 and TRBJ1-2; the D gene is possibly TRBD1 (6 bases). The CDR3 totals 12 residues. Per the germline V gene, CDR1 is LNHDA and CDR2 is SQIVND (reference sequence). CDR3 region: CASSTRTEGCTF. The CDR3 nucleotides read TGTGCCAGTAGTACCAGGACAGAAGGCTGCACCTTC.

The chain recombines TRBV5-1 with TRBJ2-7; 10 bases fit TRBD1. Unmatched junction bases numbered 7, after V lost 1 base and J lost 3 bases. The length of the CDR3 is 16 residues. Germline V gene data show CDR1 as SGHRS and CDR2 as YFSETQ. The CDR3 nucleotides are TGCGCCAGCAGCTTGACAGGGACAGGGGTAAGCTACGAGCAGTACTTC. It is translated as CASSLTGTGVSYEQYF.

V is TRBV6-5 and J is TRBJ2-1, with 11 bases that match TRBD1. The CDR3 totals 16 residues. Germline assignment: CDR1 MNHEY and CDR2 SVGAGI. Trimming removed 4 bases from V and 9 bases from J; junction bases left unmatched: 11. The CDR3 DNA reads as TGTGCCAGCAGTTCTGTGCGGGACAGGGGGGTTGGTGAGCAGTTCTTC. Translating it yields CASSSVRDRGVGEQFF.

This clonotype has just a few counts. The junction departs from the called germline gene at one end, perhaps through a read error. V and J are TRBV20-1 and TRBJ2-7; TRBD1 aligns across 7 bases. This CDR3 region has 14 residues. Germline CDR1 and CDR2: DFQATT and SNEGSKA (reference sequence). The CDR3 reads CSARDRVASYEQYF. In DNA, the CDR3 is TGCAGTGCGAGAGACAGGGTTGCATCCTACGAGCAGTACTTC.

This clonotype was observed a single time. CDR3 sequence: CATEPGQGVGEQFF. CDR3 in DNA: TGTGCCACCGAGCCGGGACAGGGGGTCGGTGAGCAGTTCTTC. This chain joins TRBV19 and TRBJ2-1; TRBD1 matches 11 bases. Germline trimming cut 10 bases from V and 9 bases from J; bases unmatched to any gene: 11. This CDR3 contains 14 residues. CDR1 LNHDA and CDR2 SQIVND come from the germline V gene (reference sequence).

The V gene is TRBV19, the J gene TRBJ2-7; D call uncertain. The CDR3 has 14 residues. Trimming cost V 7 bases and J 0 bases, with 13 bases left between them. Per germline, CDR1 LNHDA and CDR2 SQIVND (reference sequence). The CDR3 reads CASKAEQSSYEQYF. Written as DNA, the CDR3 is TGTGCCAGTAAGGCAGAACAGAGCTCCTACGAGCAGTACTTC.

As concerns this clonotype: Here the CDR3 omits its conserved ending phenylalanine or tryptophan, so a read error is the likely source. The rearrangement uses TRBV15 and TRBJ2-5; a possible D gene is TRBD2 (5 bases). In germline, CDR1 is LNHNV, CDR2 YYDKDF (reference sequence). V was pared by 4 bases and J by 5 bases, with 14 bases between. This CDR3 is 14 amino acids long. The CDR3 DNA sequence: TGTGCCACCAGCAAACGGGCCACGGGGGAGACCCAGTACTAC. The encoded protein is CATSKRATGETQYY.

This clonotype has more than one count but fewer than ten. The chain has TRBV7-2 and TRBJ1-5; weak D call: TRBD1 (6 bases). This CDR3 has 15 residues. V lost 0 bases to trimming and J lost 4 bases, with 10 bases between them. Looked up from germline, CDR1 is SGHTA and CDR2 is FQGNSA. In DNA, the CDR3 is TGTGCCAGCAGCTTAGCGCAGGGGTTAAATCAGCCCCAGCATTTT. Its translation: CASSLAQGLNQPQHF.

The V gene is TRBV12-5, the J gene TRBJ2-1; D is possibly TRBD1 or TRBD2 (5 bases each). CDR3 length equals 15 residues. Germline V gene sequence: CDR1 LGHNT, CDR2 FRNRAP. Deletions cut 4 bases from V and 8 bases from J, with 18 bases between. The CDR3 here is CASGSGPPARDEQFF. In nucleotides, the CDR3 is TGTGCTAGTGGTTCGGGACCCCCCGCGAGGGATGAGCAGTTCTTC.

The V and J genes are TRBV28 and TRBJ2-7; 8 nucleotides match TRBD2. This CDR3 comprises 16 residues. V dropped 6 bases and J dropped 4; count of bases not matched to a gene: 14. CDR1 MDHEN and CDR2 SYDVKM come from the germline V gene. CDR3 in amino acids: CASSPGGAGGFYEQYF. CDR3 in DNA: TGTGCCAGCAGCCCCGGGGGGGCGGGAGGTTTTTACGAGCAGTACTTC.

This chain connects TRBV27 to TRBJ2-7; no reliable D call. Germline V gives CDR1 MNHEY, CDR2 SMNVEV (reference sequence). V was pared by 5 bases and J by 0 bases, with 8 bases between. The CDR3 runs 13 residues. CDR3 bases: TGTGCCAGCAGTCCCTACCCCTCCTACGAGCAGTACTTC. Translation gives CASSPYPSYEQYF.

This rearrangement joins TRBV18 to TRBJ2-2; D may correspond to TRBD1 or TRBD2 (5 bases each). The CDR3 sequence is 14 residues long. Germline CDR1 reads KGHSH; CDR2 reads LQKENI. V dropped 3 bases and J dropped 6 bases, with 11 bases sitting between them. The CDR3 loop reads CASSPDRAAGELFF. The CDR3 nucleotides read TGTGCCAGCTCACCCGACAGAGCGGCCGGGGAGCTGTTTTTT.

In this sample, this clonotype turned up a few times. The chain joins TRBV6-2 or TRBV6-3 to TRBJ1-6; no definite D call. V was shortened by 7 bases and J by 5 bases, with 12 bases between the two germline ends. The length of the CDR3 is 14 residues. Germline CDR1 and CDR2: MNHEY and SVGEGT. The CDR3 nucleotides are TGTGCCAGCAAATTGACACCGGATAATTCACCCCTCCACTTT. This codes for CASKLTPDNSPLHF.

The chain's CDR3 is CATRDRGSPSYTF. The CDR3, as DNA: TGTGCCACCAGGGACAGGGGCTCCCCCAGCTACACCTTC. J is TRBJ1-2 and V is TRBV15, with 9 bases fitting TRBD1. The CDR3 length is 13 residues. CDR1 and CDR2 from the germline V gene are LNHNV and YYDKDF (reference sequence). V shed 6 bases, J shed 9 bases, and the junction held 8 bases outside the gene matches.

This chain uses TRBV11-3 with TRBJ1-1; TRBD1 might be the D (6 bases). V was cut by 4 bases and J by 1 base, with 16 bases left in between. Germline V lookup: CDR1 SGHNT, CDR2 YENEEA. The CDR3 spans 16 residues. The CDR3 loop is CASSSGGSGGNTEAFF. DNA of the CDR3: TGTGCCAGCAGCTCCGGGGGCTCCGGGGGGAACACTGAAGCTTTCTTT.

The rearrangement uses TRBV5-1 and TRBJ2-7, with 9 nucleotides matching TRBD1. CDR1 SGHRS and CDR2 YFSETQ come from the germline V gene. CDR3 size: 15 residues. V gave up 0 bases and J gave up 3 bases; unmatched junction bases: 4. CDR3 in amino acids: CASSLDTGQGYEQYF. CDR3 DNA sequence: TGCGCCAGCAGCTTGGATACGGGACAGGGCTACGAGCAGTACTTC.

This clonotype was detected only once. J is TRBJ2-5 and V is TRBV11-3; TRBD1 matches at 11 bases. With V trimmed by 4 bases and J by 2 bases, 3 bases remained unmatched. Germline CDR1 is SGHNT and CDR2 is YENEEA. The CDR3 sequence is 15 residues long. The CDR3 here is CASSSRDRGQETQYF. DNA of the CDR3: TGTGCCAGCAGCTCCAGGGACAGGGGGCAAGAGACCCAGTACTTC.

The V gene is TRBV5-4, the J gene TRBJ1-6; D gene unclear. This CDR3 region has 15 residues. Per germline, CDR1 SGHNT and CDR2 YYREEE (reference sequence). V lost 4 bases to trimming and J lost 10 bases, with 18 bases between them. The chain's CDR3 is CASSVYRAPISPLHF. DNA for the CDR3: TGTGCCAGCAGCGTTTACCGGGCACCCATCTCACCCCTCCACTTT.

The genes are TRBV6-1 and TRBJ1-5; tentative D call: TRBD1 (5 bases). Trimming pared 9 bases from V and 6 bases from J, leaving 18 bases between. CDR1 MNHNS and CDR2 SASEGT come from the germline V gene. This CDR3 is built from 14 residues. The CDR3 DNA reads as TGTGCCAGTTCCTTGGGGACCGCGGGTCAGCCCCAGCATTTT. Protein sequence: CASSLGTAGQPQHF.

This clonotype was counted only a few times. The gene calls are TRBV2 and TRBJ1-1, with D perhaps matching TRBD1 (5 bases). This CDR3 has 14 residues. V was trimmed by 4 bases and J by 4 bases, leaving 13 bases between them. Germline V gene lookup returns CDR1 SNHLY and CDR2 FYNNEI. CDR3 in amino acids: CASSVGRVVTEAFF. The CDR3, as DNA: TGTGCCAGCAGTGTCGGCAGGGTAGTCACTGAAGCTTTCTTT.